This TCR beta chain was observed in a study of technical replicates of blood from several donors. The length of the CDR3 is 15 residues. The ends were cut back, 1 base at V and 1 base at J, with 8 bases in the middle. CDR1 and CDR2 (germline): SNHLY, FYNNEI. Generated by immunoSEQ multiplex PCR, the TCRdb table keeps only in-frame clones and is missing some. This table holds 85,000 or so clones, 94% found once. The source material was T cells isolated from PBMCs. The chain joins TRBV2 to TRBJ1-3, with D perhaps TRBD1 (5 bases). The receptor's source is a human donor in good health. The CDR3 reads CASSEGQLSGNTIYF. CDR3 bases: TGTGCCAGCAGTGAAGGACAGCTTTCTGGAAACACCATATATTTT.